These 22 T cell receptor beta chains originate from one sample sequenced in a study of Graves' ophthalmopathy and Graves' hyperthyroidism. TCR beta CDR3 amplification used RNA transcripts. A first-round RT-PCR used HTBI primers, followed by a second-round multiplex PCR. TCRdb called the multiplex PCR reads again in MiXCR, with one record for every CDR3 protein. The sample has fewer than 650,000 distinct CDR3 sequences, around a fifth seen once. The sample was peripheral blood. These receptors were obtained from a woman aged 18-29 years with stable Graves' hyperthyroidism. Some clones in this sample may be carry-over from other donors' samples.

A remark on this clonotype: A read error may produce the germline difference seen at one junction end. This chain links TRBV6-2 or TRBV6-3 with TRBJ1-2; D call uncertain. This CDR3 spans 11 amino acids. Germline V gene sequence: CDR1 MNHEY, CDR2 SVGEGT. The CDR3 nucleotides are TGTGCCATCAGTTACATGGCCGGCTACGCCTTC. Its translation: CAISYMAGYAF.

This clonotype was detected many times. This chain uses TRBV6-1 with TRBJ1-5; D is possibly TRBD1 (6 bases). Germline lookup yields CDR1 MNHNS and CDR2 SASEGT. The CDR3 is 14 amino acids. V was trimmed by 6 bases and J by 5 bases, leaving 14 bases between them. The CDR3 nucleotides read TGTGCCAGCAGACCCACAGGGTATGATCAGCCCCAGCATTTT. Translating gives CASRPTGYDQPQHF.

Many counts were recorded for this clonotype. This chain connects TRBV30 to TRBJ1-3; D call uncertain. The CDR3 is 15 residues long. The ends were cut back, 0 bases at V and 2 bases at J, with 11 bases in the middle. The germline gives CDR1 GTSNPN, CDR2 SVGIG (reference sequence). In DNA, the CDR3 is TGTGCCTGGAGTGTACGCGGCCTTACTGGAAACACCATATATTTT. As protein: CAWSVRGLTGNTIYF. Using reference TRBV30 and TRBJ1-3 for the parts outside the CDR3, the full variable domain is SQTIHQWPATLVQPVGSPLSLECTVEGTSNPNLYWYRQAAGRGLQLLFYSVGIGQISSEVPQNLSASRPQDRQFILSSKKLLLSDSGFYLCAWSVRGLTGNTIYFGEGSWLTVV.

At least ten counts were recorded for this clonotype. CDR3 region: CASGLVLDRVAGELFF. The CDR3 bases are TGTGCTAGTGGTTTGGTACTGGACAGGGTCGCCGGGGAGCTGTTTTTT. The chain carries TRBV12-5 and TRBJ2-2, with 8 bases matching TRBD1. CDR3 length: 16 residues. J lost 6 bases, V lost 0 bases, and 6 bases had no gene match. Germline loops: CDR1 LGHNT, CDR2 FRNRAP.

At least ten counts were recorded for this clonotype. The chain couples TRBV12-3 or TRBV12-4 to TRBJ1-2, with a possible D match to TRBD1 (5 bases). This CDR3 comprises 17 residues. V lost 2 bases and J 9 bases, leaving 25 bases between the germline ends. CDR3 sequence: CASSLFGRTGGALSYTF. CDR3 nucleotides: TGTGCCAGCAGTTTATTTGGAAGGACTGGTGGGGCGTTGAGCTACACCTTC.

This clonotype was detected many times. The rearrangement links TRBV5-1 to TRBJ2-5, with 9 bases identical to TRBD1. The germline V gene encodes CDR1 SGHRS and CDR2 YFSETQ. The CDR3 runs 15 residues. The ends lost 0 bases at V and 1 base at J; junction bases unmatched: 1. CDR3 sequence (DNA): TGCGCCAGCAGCTTGGCGGGACAGGGCCAAGAGACCCAGTACTTC. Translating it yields CASSLAGQGQETQYF.

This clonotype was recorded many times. CDR3 loop: CASSYSVGGTEAFF. CDR3 DNA: TGTGCCAGCAGTTACTCGGTCGGGGGCACTGAAGCTTTCTTT. V is TRBV6-5 and J is TRBJ1-1, with D possibly matching TRBD1 (5 bases). Germline V lookup: CDR1 MNHEY, CDR2 SVGAGI. Between the trimmed V and J ends, which lost 0 bases and 4 bases, there was a span of 9 bases. The CDR3 has 14 residues.

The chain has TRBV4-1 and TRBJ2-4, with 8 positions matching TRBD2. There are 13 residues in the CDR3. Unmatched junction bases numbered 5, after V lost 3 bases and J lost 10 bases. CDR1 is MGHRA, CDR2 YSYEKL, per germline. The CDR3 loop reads CASSQTGGEIQYF. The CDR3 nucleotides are TGCGCCAGCAGCCAGACCGGGGGGGAAATTCAGTACTTC.

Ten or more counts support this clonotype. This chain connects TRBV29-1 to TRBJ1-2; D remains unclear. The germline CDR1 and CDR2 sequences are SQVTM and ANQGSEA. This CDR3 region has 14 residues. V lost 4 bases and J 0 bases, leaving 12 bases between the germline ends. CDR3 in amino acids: CSVGLLIANYGYTF. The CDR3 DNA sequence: TGCAGCGTTGGACTGCTTATAGCTAACTATGGCTACACCTTC.

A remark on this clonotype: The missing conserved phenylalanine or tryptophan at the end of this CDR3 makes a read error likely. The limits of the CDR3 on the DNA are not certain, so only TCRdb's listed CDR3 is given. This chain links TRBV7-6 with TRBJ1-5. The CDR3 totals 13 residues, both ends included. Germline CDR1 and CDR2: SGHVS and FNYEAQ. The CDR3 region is CASSTLENQPQQL.

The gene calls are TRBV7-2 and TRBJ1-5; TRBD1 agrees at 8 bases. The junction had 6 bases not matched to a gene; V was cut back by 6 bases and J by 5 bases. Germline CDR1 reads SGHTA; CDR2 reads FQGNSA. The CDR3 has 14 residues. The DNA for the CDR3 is TGTGCCAGCAGTACCGGACAGGGACATCAGCCCCAGCATTTT. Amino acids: CASSTGQGHQPQHF.

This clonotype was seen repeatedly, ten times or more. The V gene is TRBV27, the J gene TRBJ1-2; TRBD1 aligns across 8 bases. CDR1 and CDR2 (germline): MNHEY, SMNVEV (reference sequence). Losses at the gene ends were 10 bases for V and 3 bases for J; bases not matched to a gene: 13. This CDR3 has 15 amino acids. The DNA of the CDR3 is TGTGCCACGGGTGGGGCAGGGGGCAATGACTATGGCTACACCTTC. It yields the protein CATGGAGGNDYGYTF.

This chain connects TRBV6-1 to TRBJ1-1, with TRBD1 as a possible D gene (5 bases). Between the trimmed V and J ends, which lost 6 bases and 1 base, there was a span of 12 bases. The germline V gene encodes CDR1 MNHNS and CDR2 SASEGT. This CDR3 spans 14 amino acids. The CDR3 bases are TGTGCCAGCAGCCGGGGCGGCAGGAACACTGAAGCTTTCTTT. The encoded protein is CASSRGGRNTEAFF.

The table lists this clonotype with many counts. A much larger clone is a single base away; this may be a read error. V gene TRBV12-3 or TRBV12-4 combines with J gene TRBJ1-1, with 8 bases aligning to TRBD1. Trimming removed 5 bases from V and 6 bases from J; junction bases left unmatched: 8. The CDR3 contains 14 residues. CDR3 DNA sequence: TGTGCCAGCAGTATGGACAGGGCAAGGGCTGAAGCTTTCTTT. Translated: CASSMDRARAEAFF.

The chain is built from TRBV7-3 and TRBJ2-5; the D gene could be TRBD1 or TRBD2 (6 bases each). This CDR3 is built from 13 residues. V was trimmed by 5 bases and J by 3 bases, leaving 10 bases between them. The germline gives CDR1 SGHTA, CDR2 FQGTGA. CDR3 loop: CASSKGGEETQYF. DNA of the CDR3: TGTGCCAGCAGCAAGGGGGGCGAAGAGACCCAGTACTTC. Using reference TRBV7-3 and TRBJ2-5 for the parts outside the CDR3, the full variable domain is GAGVSQTPSNKVTEKGKYVELRCDPISGHTALYWYRQSLGQGPEFLIYFQGTGAADDSGLPNDRFFAVRPEGSVSTLKIQRTERGDSAVYLCASSKGGEETQYFGPGTRLLVL.

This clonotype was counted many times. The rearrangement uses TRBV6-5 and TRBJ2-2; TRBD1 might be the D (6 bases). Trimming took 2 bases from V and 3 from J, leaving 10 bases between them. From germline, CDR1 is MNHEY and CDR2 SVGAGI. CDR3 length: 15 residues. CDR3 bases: TGTGCCAGCAGTTACAGGGGGACGCACACCGGGGAGCTGTTTTTT. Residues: CASSYRGTHTGELFF.

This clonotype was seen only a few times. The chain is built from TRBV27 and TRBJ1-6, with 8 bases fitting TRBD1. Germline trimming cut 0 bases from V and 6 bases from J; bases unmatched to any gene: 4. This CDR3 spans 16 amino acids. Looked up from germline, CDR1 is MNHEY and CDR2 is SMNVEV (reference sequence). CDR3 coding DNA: TGTGCCAGCAGTTTATCGTTCAGGGGGCTTAATTCACCCCTCCACTTT. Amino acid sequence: CASSLSFRGLNSPLHF.

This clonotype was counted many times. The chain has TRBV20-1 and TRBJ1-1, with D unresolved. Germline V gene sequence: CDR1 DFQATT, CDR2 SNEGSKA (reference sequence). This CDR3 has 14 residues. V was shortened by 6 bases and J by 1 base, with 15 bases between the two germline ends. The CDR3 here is CSAMSTFRNTEAFF. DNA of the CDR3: TGCAGTGCAATGTCTACCTTCCGGAACACTGAAGCTTTCTTT.

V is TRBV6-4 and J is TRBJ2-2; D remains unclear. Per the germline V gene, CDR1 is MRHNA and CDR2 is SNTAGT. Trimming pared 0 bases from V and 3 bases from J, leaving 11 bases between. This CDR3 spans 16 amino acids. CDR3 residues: CASSDSMGRDTGELFF. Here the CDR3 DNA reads TGTGCCAGCAGTGACTCGATGGGTCGGGACACCGGGGAGCTGTTTTTT.

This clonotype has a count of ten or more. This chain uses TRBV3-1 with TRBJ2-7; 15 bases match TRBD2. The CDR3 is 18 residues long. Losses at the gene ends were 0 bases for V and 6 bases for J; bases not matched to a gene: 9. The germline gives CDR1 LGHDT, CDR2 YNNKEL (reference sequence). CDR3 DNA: TGTGCCAGCAGCCAAGAACGAGGGACTAGCGGGGGGATCGGCGAGCAGTACTTC. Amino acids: CASSQERGTSGGIGEQYF.

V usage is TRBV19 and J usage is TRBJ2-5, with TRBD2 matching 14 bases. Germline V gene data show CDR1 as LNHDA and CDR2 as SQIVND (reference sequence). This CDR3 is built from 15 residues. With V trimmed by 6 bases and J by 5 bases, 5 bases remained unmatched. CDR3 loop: CASRTGTSGSETQYF. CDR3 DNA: TGTGCCAGTAGAACCGGGACTAGCGGGAGTGAGACCCAGTACTTC.

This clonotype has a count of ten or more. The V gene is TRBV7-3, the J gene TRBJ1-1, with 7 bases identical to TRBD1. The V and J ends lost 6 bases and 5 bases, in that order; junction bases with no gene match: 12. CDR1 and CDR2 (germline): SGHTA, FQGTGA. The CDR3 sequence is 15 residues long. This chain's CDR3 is CASSSQGGSGTEAFF. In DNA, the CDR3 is TGTGCCAGCAGTTCACAAGGGGGCTCCGGGACTGAAGCTTTCTTT.